A single sample gave rise to the 4 T cell receptor beta chains below, sequenced in a study of T cells in Graves' hyperthyroidism and ophthalmopathy. There were TCR beta CDR3 regions amplified from RNA transcripts. The study used the HTBI primer set for a first-round RT-PCR of the TCR CDR3. MiXCR was run by TCRdb on the multiplex PCR reads, yielding one entry per CDR3 protein. The repertoire holds a few hundred thousand distinct CDR3 sequences, with roughly 20% as singletons. Sequencing was performed on blood. The source is a young man with Graves' hyperthyroidism.

This clonotype has only a few counts. The V gene is TRBV29-1, the J gene TRBJ2-7, with D unresolved. V lost 7 bases, J lost 6 bases, and 16 bases lay in between. This CDR3 is built from 12 residues. Germline V lookup: CDR1 SQVTM, CDR2 ANQGSEA. CDR3 coding DNA: TGCAGCGCTGACTGGATAGGTGGCGAGCAGTACTTC. This translates into CSADWIGGEQYF.

In this sample, this clonotype turned up a few times. V and J are TRBV19 and TRBJ1-1; unclear D gene. Germline assignment: CDR1 LNHDA and CDR2 SQIVND (reference sequence). Trimming shortened V by 1 base and J by 5 bases, and 11 bases separated the two germline ends. CDR3 length equals 14 residues. The CDR3 reads CASSIGTLSTEAFF. The CDR3 DNA reads as TGTGCCAGTAGTATAGGGACGCTCTCTACTGAAGCTTTCTTT. Complete variable domain (other parts from reference TRBV19 and TRBJ1-1): DGGITQSPKYLFRKEGQNVTLSCEQNLNHDAMYWYRQDPGQGLRLIYYSQIVNDFQKGDIAEGYSVSREKKESFPLTVTSAQKNPTAFYLCASSIGTLSTEAFFGQGTRLTVV.

At least ten counts were recorded for this clonotype. The chain carries TRBV28 and TRBJ2-7, with D perhaps TRBD1 (6 bases). Germline CDR1 MDHEN, CDR2 SYDVKM. This CDR3 comprises 19 residues. V was pared by 3 bases and J by 4 bases, with 28 bases between. The CDR3 DNA sequence: TGTGCCAGCAGTTTCACCGGGACATCGTCACAATCTCAGCAATACGAGCAGTACTTC. Translated, it gives CASSFTGTSSQSQQYEQYF.

This clonotype was picked up many times. This rearrangement joins TRBV4-1 to TRBJ2-7; 8 bases align to TRBD1. The J segment lost 3 bases and the V segment lost 0 bases, leaving 7 bases of the junction unmatched. The CDR3 totals 16 residues. The germline V gene encodes CDR1 MGHRA and CDR2 YSYEKL. The CDR3: CASSQDWGQVIYEQYF. CDR3 bases: TGCGCCAGCAGCCAAGATTGGGGACAGGTGATCTACGAGCAGTACTTC.